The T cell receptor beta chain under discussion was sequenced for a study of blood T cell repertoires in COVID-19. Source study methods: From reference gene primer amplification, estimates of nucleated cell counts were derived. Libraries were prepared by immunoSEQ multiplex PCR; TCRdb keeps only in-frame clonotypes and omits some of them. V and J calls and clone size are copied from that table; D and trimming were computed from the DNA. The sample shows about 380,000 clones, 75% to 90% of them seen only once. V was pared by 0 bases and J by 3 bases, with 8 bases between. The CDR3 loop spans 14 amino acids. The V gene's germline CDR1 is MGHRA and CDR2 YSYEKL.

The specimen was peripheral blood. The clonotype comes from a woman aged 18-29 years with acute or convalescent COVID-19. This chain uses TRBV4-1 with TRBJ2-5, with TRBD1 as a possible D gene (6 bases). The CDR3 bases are TGCGCCAGCAGCCAAGAGTACAGGGAAGAGACCCAGTACTTC. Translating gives CASSQEYREETQYF.